The clone carrying this T cell receptor (beta chain) was recorded at least ten times. The antigen is undetermined. The data belong to a study of molecular identifiers for immune sequencing clone quantification. Study-wide points: Beyond 20 RNA copies, clones held over 98% of effector molecules, compared with under 1% in naive cells.

In TCRdb, the PCR reads were re-called with MiXCR into one record per CDR3 protein. The sample lists about 68,000 distinct CDR3 sequences, roughly 18% occurring once. Germline V gene lookup returns CDR1 LNHDA and CDR2 SQIVND (reference sequence). Trimming took off 3 bases at V and 7 bases at J, with 10 bases between the two ends. This CDR3 contains 13 residues. This TCR was recovered from a human donor in good health. Some libraries in this study had Jurkat cell RNA spiked in. This rearrangement joins TRBV19 to TRBJ2-4; D may be TRBD1 or TRBD2 (5 bases each). The sample was naive CD8+ T cells from blood, with Jurkat cell RNA spiked in. As to subset: FACS-sorted CD8+CD4-CCR7+CD45RA+ naive T cells. As DNA, the CDR3 is TGTGCCAGTAGTATTTCAGGGACGAACATTCAGTACTTC. This sequence encodes CASSISGTNIQYF.